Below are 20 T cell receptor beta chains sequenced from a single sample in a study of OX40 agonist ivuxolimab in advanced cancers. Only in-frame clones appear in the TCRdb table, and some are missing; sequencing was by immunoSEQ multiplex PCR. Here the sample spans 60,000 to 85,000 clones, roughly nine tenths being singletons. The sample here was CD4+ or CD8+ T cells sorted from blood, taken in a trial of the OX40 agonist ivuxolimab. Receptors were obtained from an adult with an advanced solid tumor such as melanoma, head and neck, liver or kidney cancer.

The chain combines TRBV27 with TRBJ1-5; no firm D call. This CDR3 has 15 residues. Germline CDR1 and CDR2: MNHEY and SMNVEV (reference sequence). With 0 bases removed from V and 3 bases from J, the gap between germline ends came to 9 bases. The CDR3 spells CASSLSWQINQPQHF. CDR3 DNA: TGTGCCAGCAGTTTATCGTGGCAGATCAATCAGCCCCAGCATTTT.

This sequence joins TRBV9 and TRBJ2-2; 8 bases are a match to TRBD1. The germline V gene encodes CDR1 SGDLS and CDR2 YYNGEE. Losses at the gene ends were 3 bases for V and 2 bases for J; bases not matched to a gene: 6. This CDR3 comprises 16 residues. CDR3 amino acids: CASSAHRGVNTGELFF. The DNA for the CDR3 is TGTGCCAGCAGCGCTCACAGGGGGGTCAACACCGGGGAGCTGTTTTTT.

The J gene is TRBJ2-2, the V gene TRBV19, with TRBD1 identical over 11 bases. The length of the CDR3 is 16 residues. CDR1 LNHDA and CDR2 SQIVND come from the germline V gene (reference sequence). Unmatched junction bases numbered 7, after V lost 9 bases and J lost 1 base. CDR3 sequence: CASRTGGAGNTGELFF. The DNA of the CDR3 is TGTGCCAGCCGGACAGGGGGCGCAGGGAACACCGGGGAGCTGTTTTTT. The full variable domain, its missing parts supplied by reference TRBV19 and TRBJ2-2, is DGGITQSPKYLFRKEGQNVTLSCEQNLNHDAMYWYRQDPGQGLRLIYYSQIVNDFQKGDIAEGYSVSREKKESFPLTVTSAQKNPTAFYLCASRTGGAGNTGELFFGEGSRLTVL.

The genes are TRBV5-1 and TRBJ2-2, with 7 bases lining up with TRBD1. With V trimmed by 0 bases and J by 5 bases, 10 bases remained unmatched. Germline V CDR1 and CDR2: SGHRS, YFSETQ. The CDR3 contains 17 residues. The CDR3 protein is CASSLAVGTEVTGELFF. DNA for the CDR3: TGCGCCAGCAGCTTGGCCGTGGGGACAGAGGTTACCGGGGAGCTGTTTTTT.

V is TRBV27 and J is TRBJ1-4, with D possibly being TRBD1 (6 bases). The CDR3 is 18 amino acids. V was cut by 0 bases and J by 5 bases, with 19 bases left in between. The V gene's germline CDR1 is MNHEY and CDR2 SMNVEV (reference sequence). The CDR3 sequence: CASSLSGGGPGWNEKLFF. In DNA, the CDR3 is TGTGCCAGCAGTTTATCGGGGGGGGGCCCAGGGTGGAATGAAAAACTGTTTTTT.

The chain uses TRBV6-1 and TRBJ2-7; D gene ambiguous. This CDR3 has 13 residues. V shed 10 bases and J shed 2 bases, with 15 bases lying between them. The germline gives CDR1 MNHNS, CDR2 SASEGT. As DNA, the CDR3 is TGTGCCACCTGGACGCACGGCCCCTACGAGCAGTACTTC. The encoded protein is CATWTHGPYEQYF.

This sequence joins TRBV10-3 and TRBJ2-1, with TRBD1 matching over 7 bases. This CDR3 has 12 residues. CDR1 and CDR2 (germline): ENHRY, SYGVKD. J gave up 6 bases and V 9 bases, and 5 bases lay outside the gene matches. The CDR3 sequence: CAMGQLGNEQFF. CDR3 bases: TGTGCCATGGGACAGCTAGGCAATGAGCAGTTCTTC.

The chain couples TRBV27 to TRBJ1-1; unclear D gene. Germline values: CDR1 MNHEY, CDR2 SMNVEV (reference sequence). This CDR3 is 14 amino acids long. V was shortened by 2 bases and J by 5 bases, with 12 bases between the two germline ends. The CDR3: CASSLTKGGTEAFF. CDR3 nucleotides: TGTGCCAGCAGTTTAACGAAAGGCGGGACTGAAGCTTTCTTT.

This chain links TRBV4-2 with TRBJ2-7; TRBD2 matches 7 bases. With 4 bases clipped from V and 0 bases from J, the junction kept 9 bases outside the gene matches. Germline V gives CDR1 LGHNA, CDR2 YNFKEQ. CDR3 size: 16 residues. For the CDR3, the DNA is TGTGCCAGCAGCCGGGGGGTGGGGACTAACTCCTACGAGCAGTACTTC. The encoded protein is CASSRGVGTNSYEQYF.

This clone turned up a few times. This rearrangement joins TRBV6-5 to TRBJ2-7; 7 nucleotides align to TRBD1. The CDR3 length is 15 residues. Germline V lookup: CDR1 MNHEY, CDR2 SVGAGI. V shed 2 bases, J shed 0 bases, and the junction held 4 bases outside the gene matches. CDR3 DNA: TGTGCCAGCAGTTACGACAGGGTATACTCCTACGAGCAGTACTTC. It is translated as CASSYDRVYSYEQYF.

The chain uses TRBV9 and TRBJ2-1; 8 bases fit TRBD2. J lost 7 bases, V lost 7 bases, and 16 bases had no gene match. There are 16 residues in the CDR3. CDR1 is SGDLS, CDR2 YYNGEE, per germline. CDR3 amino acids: CASGLSNGRVSNEQFF. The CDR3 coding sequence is TGTGCCAGCGGGCTCTCTAACGGGAGGGTGAGTAATGAGCAGTTCTTC. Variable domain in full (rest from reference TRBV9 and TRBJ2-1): DSGVTQTPKHLITATGQRVTLRCSPRSGDLSVYWYQQSLDQGLQFLIQYYNGEERAKGNILERFSAQQFPDLHSELNLSSLELGDSALYFCASGLSNGRVSNEQFFGPGTRLTVL.

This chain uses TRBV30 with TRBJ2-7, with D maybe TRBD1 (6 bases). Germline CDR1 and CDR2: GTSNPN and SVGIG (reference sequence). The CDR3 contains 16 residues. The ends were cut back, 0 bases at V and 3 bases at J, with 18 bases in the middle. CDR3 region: CAWSVPNSRGGYEQYF. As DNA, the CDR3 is TGTGCCTGGAGTGTACCTAACAGCCGAGGGGGCTACGAGCAGTACTTC. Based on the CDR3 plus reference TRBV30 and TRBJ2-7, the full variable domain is SQTIHQWPATLVQPVGSPLSLECTVEGTSNPNLYWYRQAAGRGLQLLFYSVGIGQISSEVPQNLSASRPQDRQFILSSKKLLLSDSGFYLCAWSVPNSRGGYEQYFGPGTRLTVT.

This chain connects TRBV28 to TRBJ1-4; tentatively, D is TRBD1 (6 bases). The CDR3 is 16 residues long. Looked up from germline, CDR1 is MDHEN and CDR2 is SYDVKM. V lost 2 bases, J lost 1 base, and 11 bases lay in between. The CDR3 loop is CASSLTGIGTNEKLFF. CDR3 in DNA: TGTGCCAGCAGTTTAACAGGGATAGGAACTAATGAAAAACTGTTTTTT.

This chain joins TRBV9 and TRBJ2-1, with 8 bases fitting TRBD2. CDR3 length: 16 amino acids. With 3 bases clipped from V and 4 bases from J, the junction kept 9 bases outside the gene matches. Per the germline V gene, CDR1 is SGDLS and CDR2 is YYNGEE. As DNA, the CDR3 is TGTGCCAGCAGCGGAAATAGCGGGGTGGGATACAATGAGCAGTTCTTC. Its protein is CASSGNSGVGYNEQFF.

Here the CDR3 reads CASSLITSGSSYEQYF. The CDR3 DNA follows: TGTGCCAGCAGTTTAATAACTAGCGGGTCCTCCTACGAGCAGTACTTC. The V gene is TRBV28, the J gene TRBJ2-7, with 9 bases matching TRBD2. The CDR3 extends over 16 amino acids. The V gene end was trimmed by 2 bases and the J gene end by 0 bases; junction bases not matched to a gene: 5. In germline, CDR1 is MDHEN, CDR2 SYDVKM.

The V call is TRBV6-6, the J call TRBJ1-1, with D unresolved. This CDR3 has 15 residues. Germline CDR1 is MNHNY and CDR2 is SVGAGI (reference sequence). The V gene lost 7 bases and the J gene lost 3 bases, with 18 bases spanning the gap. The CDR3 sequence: CASTPPVAGYTEAFF. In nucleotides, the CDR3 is TGTGCCAGCACCCCCCCAGTGGCAGGATACACTGAAGCTTTCTTT.

The CDR3 DNA sequence: TGCGCCAGCAGCTGGCCTCGGACAGCGCCTGGATATAGCAATCAGCCCCAGCATTTT. Translation: CASSWPRTAPGYSNQPQHF. This rearrangement joins TRBV5-1 to TRBJ1-5; D is possibly TRBD1 (6 bases). The CDR3 sequence is 19 residues long. V was shortened by 3 bases and J by 0 bases, with 22 bases between the two germline ends. Germline CDR1 and CDR2: SGHRS and YFSETQ.

The CDR3 DNA sequence: TGTGCCAGCAGTCTCCCCACGGGGGTCAACAATGAGCAGTTCTTC. Its translation is CASSLPTGVNNEQFF. V is TRBV28 and J is TRBJ2-1; a possible D gene is TRBD2 (6 bases). V was shortened by 5 bases and J by 5 bases, with 16 bases between the two germline ends. The CDR3 spans 15 residues. Per the germline V gene, CDR1 is MDHEN and CDR2 is SYDVKM.

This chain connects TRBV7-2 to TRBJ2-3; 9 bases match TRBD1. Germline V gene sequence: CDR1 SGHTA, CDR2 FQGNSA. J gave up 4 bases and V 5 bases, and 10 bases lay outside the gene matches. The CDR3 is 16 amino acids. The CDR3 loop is CASSNNRGLRADTQYF. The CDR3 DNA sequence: TGTGCCAGCAGCAACAACAGGGGGCTTAGGGCAGATACGCAGTATTTT.

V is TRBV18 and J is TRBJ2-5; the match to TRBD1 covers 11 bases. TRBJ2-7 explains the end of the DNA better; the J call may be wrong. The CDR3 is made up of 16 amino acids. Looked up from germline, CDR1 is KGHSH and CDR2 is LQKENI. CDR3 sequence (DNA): TGTGCCAGCTCACCGCGGACAGGGGGCGCGAACCACGAGCAGTACTTC. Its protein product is CASSPRTGGANHEQYF.